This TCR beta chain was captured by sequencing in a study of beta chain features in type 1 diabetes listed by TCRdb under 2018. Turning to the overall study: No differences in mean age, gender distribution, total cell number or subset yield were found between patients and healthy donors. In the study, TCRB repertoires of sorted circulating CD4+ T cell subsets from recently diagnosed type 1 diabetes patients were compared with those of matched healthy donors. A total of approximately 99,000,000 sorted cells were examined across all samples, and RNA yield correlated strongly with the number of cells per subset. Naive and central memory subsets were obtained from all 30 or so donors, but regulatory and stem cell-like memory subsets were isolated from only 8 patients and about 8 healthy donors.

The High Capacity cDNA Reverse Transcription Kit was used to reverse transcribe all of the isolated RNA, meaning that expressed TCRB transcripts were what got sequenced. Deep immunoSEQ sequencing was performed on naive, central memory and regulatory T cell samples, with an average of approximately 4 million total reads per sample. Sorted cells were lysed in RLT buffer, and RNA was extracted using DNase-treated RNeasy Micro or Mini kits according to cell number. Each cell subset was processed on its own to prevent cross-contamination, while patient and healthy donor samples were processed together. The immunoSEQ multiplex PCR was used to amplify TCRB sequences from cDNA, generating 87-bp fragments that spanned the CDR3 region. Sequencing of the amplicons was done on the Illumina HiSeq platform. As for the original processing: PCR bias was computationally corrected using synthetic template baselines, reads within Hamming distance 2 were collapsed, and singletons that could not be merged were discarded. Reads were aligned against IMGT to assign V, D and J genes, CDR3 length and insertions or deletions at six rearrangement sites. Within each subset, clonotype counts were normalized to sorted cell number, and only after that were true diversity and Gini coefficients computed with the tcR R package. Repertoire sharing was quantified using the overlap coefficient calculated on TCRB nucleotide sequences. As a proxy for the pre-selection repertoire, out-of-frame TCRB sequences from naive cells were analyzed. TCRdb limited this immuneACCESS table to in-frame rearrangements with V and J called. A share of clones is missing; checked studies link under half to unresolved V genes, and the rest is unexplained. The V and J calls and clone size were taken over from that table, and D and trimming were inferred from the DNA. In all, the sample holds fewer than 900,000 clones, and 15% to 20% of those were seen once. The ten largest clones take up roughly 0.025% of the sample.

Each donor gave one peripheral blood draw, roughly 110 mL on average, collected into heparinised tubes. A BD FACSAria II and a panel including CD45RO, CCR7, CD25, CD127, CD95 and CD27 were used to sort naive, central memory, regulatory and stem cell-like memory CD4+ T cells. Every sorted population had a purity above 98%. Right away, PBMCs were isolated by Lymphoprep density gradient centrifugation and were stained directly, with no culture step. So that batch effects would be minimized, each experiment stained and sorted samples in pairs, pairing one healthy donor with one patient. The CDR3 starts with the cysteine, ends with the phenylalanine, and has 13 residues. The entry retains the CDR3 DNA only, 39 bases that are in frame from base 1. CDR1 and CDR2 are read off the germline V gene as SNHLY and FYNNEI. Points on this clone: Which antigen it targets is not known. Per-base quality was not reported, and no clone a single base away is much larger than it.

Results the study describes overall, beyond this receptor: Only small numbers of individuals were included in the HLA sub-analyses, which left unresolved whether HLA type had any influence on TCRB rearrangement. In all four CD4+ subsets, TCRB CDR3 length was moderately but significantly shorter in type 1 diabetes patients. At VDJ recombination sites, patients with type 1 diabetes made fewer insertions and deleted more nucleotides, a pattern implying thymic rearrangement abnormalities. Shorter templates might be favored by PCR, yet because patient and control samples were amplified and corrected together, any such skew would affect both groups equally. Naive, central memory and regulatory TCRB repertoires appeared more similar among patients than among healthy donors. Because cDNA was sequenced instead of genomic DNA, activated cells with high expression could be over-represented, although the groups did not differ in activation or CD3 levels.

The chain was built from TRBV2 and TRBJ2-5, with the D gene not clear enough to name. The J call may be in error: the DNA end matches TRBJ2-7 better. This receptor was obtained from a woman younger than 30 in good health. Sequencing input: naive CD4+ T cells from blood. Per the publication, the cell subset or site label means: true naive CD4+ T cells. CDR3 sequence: CASRTGPSYEQYF. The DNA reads TGTGCCAGCAGAACCGGGCCCTCCTACGAGCAGTACTTC.